Each of the 25 T cell receptor beta chains below was sequenced from the same sample in a study of T-cell memory formation after mild COVID-19 (dated by TCRdb to the early 2020s). The library was built by means of 5' RACE. This sample was sequenced with an Illumina NovaSeq 6000. In TCRdb, the public reads were trimmed at Q25 with fastp and aligned with MiXCR, with productive beta chains retained. When rows share a CDR3 protein, they turn into one entry using the most common DNA and genes. This sample gives 250,000 to 300,000 distinct CDR3 sequences in total; around 15% of them show up just once. The ten largest make up over 20% of the sample. Sequencing used PBMCs or a T cell subset sorted from them (not recorded which). The receptors were gathered from a man aged 18 to 29 who had mild COVID-19 (a few samples of this study predate the infection). The sample titles of this study are shuffled in the database, so cell type and time point are left out; the donor was told from shared clones.

This clonotype turned up a few times. The chain joins TRBV6-2 or TRBV6-3 to TRBJ2-1, with D maybe TRBD1 (5 bases). Germline V gives CDR1 MNHEY, CDR2 SVGEGT. CDR3 length: 13 amino acids. V shed 10 bases and J shed 9 bases, with 19 bases lying between them. The CDR3 region is CAIKGQPHGEQFF. In DNA form, the CDR3 reads TGTGCCATCAAGGGGCAGCCCCATGGTGAGCAGTTCTTC.

At least ten counts were recorded for this clonotype. This chain connects TRBV6-2 or TRBV6-3 to TRBJ2-2, with D tentatively TRBD1 (5 bases). Germline CDR1 and CDR2: MNHEY and SVGEGT. Trimming removed 8 bases at V and 3 bases at J, with 16 bases between. The CDR3 is 15 amino acids. The CDR3 DNA reads TGTGCCAGCGAACGAGCACAGGAATACACCGGGGAGCTGTTTTTT. It codes for CASERAQEYTGELFF.

The chain recombines TRBV29-1 with TRBJ2-3, with 8 bases matching TRBD2. The CDR3 is made up of 13 amino acids. J gave up 2 bases and V 7 bases, and 5 bases lay outside the gene matches. Germline CDR1 and CDR2: SQVTM and ANQGSEA. The CDR3 nucleotides are TGCAGCGCCGGGACTAGACTCACAGATACGCAGTATTTT. Translation gives CSAGTRLTDTQYF.

In this sample, this clonotype turned up a few times. This chain joins TRBV5-6 and TRBJ1-5; D gene ambiguous. Looked up from germline, CDR1 is SGHDT and CDR2 is YYEEEE. This CDR3 has 16 amino acids. V was trimmed by 0 bases and J by 2 bases, leaving 12 bases between them. The CDR3 DNA reads TGTGCCAGCAGCTTGGAGCGGGAAGGCGGCAATCAGCCCCAGCATTTT. This encodes CASSLEREGGNQPQHF.

In its sample, this clonotype was seen many times. The chain carries TRBV7-2 and TRBJ2-7; the D is unclear. The germline V gene has CDR1 SGHTA and CDR2 FQGNSA. This CDR3 has 14 amino acids. V lost 5 bases to trimming and J lost 5 bases, with 16 bases between them. CDR3 nucleotide sequence: TGTGCCAGCAGCAGATCGGACGGCTACGACGAGCAGTACTTC. This codes for CASSRSDGYDEQYF.

This chain connects TRBV3-1 to TRBJ1-1, with D perhaps TRBD1 (5 bases). CDR1 is LGHDT and CDR2 is YNNKEL in the germline V gene (reference sequence). V gave up 5 bases and J gave up 3 bases, with 10 bases separating them. The CDR3 totals 13 residues. The chain's CDR3 is CASSFGTYTEAFF. In nucleotides, the CDR3 is TGTGCCAGCAGCTTCGGGACTTACACTGAAGCTTTCTTT.

The chain has TRBV5-1 and TRBJ1-1, with 7 positions matching TRBD1. The CDR3 is made up of 13 amino acids. Germline trimming cut 4 bases from V and 8 bases from J; bases unmatched to any gene: 8. Germline CDR1 and CDR2: SGHRS and YFSETQ. The CDR3 spells CASSPGPGQEAFF. The CDR3 DNA reads as TGCGCCAGCAGCCCGGGTCCGGGACAGGAAGCTTTCTTT.

The V and J genes are TRBV10-2 and TRBJ2-3; D unresolved. The V and J ends lost 3 bases and 4 bases respectively, with 5 bases between them. CDR1 and CDR2 from the germline V gene are WSHSY and SAAADI. The CDR3 length is 12 residues. The CDR3 coding sequence is TGCGCCAGCAGTGACCTCTCAGATACGCAGTATTTT. This gives the protein CASSDLSDTQYF.

This clonotype showed up just a few times. V gene TRBV7-2 combines with J gene TRBJ2-1; unclear D gene. This CDR3 is 12 amino acids long. The ends were cut back, 4 bases at V and 7 bases at J, with 8 bases in the middle. From germline, CDR1 is SGHTA and CDR2 FQGNSA. In DNA form, the CDR3 reads TGTGCCAGCAGCTCACAAAGGAATGAGCAGTTCTTC. This encodes CASSSQRNEQFF.

The genes are TRBV27 and TRBJ2-1, with TRBD2 as a possible D gene (5 bases). Germline values: CDR1 MNHEY, CDR2 SMNVEV (reference sequence). This CDR3 region has 14 residues. V lost 0 bases and J 6 bases, leaving 9 bases between the germline ends. Written as DNA, the CDR3 is TGTGCCAGCAGTTTATCCGCACGGGGCAATGAGCAGTTCTTC. Amino acids: CASSLSARGNEQFF.

This chain uses TRBV29-1 with TRBJ1-2; D call uncertain. In germline, CDR1 is SQVTM, CDR2 ANQGSEA. The CDR3 has 11 residues. V was pared by 6 bases and J by 4 bases, with 9 bases between. The chain's CDR3 is CSVPTGYGYTF. DNA of the CDR3: TGCAGCGTCCCGACGGGCTATGGCTACACCTTC.

This clonotype was seen more than once but under ten times. This chain links TRBV12-3 or TRBV12-4 with TRBJ1-5, with a weak D call TRBD1 (5 bases). V gave up 6 bases and J gave up 5 bases, with 11 bases separating them. The CDR3 has 13 residues. The CDR3 protein is CASRFMGDQPQHF. The CDR3 DNA reads as TGTGCCAGCAGATTTATGGGGGATCAGCCCCAGCATTTT.

This clonotype was observed a handful of times. V and J are TRBV6-5 and TRBJ2-5; no reliable D call. V gave up 3 bases and J gave up 0 bases, with 8 bases separating them. This CDR3 comprises 14 residues. The V gene's germline CDR1 is MNHEY and CDR2 SVGAGI. CDR3 loop: CASSYRPDQETQYF. In nucleotides, the CDR3 is TGTGCCAGCAGTTATAGGCCGGACCAAGAGACCCAGTACTTC.

This clonotype occurred a few times. This rearrangement joins TRBV4-2 to TRBJ2-3; TRBD2 aligns across 7 bases. CDR1 LGHNA and CDR2 YNFKEQ come from the germline V gene. CDR3 length equals 15 residues. V lost 0 bases, J lost 6 bases, and 6 bases stayed unmatched. CDR3 in DNA: TGTGCCAGCAGCCAAGACGTGTCGCGGGGGGATACGCAGTATTTT. It encodes CASSQDVSRGDTQYF.

This chain connects TRBV19 to TRBJ2-2; D unresolved. This CDR3 spans 15 amino acids. Germline CDR1 and CDR2: LNHDA and SQIVND (reference sequence). Trimming left V 6 bases short and J 4 bases short, with 15 bases between. The CDR3: CASRWAVNPTGELFF. The CDR3 region has the DNA TGTGCCAGTAGGTGGGCGGTCAACCCCACCGGGGAGCTGTTTTTT.

Here the CDR3 DNA reads TGTGCCAGCAGTTATATCCGGAGTAATTCACCCCTCCACTTT. Translating gives CASSYIRSNSPLHF. V and J are TRBV6-2 or TRBV6-3 and TRBJ1-6, with unresolved D. The CDR3 length is 14 residues. The germline CDR1 and CDR2 sequences are MNHEY and SVGEGT. Trimming stripped 3 bases from V and 6 bases from J, with 9 bases between.

This clonotype was detected many times. The chain joins TRBV6-2 or TRBV6-3 to TRBJ1-1; D is uncertain. There are 14 residues in the CDR3. V gave up 7 bases and J gave up 6 bases, with 18 bases separating them. CDR1 is MNHEY and CDR2 is SVGEGT in the germline V gene. CDR3: CASTSGREWAEAFF. The CDR3 DNA sequence: TGTGCCAGCACTTCGGGCCGCGAATGGGCTGAAGCTTTCTTT.

The sample holds many counts of this clonotype. The rearrangement links TRBV6-6 to TRBJ2-5, with unresolved D. From germline, CDR1 is MNHNY and CDR2 SVGAGI (reference sequence). The CDR3 length is 13 residues. The V and J ends lost 5 bases and 7 bases respectively, with 14 bases between them. This CDR3 reads CASSKSHEGTQYF. The CDR3 DNA is TGTGCCAGCAGTAAAAGCCACGAAGGGACCCAGTACTTC.

This clonotype was detected many times. The genes are TRBV5-1 and TRBJ2-5; D possibly corresponds to TRBD1 (6 bases). V lost 6 bases, J lost 5 bases, and 17 bases lay in between. The germline V gene has CDR1 SGHRS and CDR2 YFSETQ. This CDR3 is built from 14 residues. The CDR3: CASTRTVLGETQYF. As DNA, the CDR3 is TGCGCCAGCACCCGGACAGTTCTGGGGGAGACCCAGTACTTC.

The chain recombines TRBV5-1 with TRBJ1-6; weak D call: TRBD1 (5 bases). Germline loops: CDR1 SGHRS, CDR2 YFSETQ. CDR3 length equals 16 residues. V dropped 0 bases and J dropped 10 bases, with 17 bases sitting between them. CDR3 sequence: CASSLEGELARSPLHF. In nucleotides, the CDR3 is TGCGCCAGCAGCTTGGAAGGGGAACTAGCTCGGTCACCCCTCCACTTT.

This clonotype was detected only a few times. The rearrangement links TRBV12-3 or TRBV12-4 to TRBJ2-1, with 12 bases matching TRBD1. The CDR3 covers 15 residues. Trimming took 4 bases from V and 10 from J; bases not matched to a gene: 8. In DNA, the CDR3 is TGTGCCAGCAGTTCCCCGGGACAGGGGGCGAGGGAGCAGTTCTTC. Amino acid sequence: CASSSPGQGAREQFF.

The sample holds a few counts of this clonotype. The chain links TRBV7-6 to TRBJ1-1; the D is unclear. The CDR3 length is 15 residues. Germline CDR1 and CDR2: SGHVS and FNYEAQ. V lost 5 bases and J lost 0, with 13 bases in between. The CDR3 sequence: CASSNPADLNTEAFF. In nucleotides, the CDR3 is TGTGCCAGCAGCAACCCCGCGGACCTGAACACTGAAGCTTTCTTT.

The rearrangement joins TRBV4-1 to TRBJ2-5, with 7 bases aligning to TRBD2. The germline gives CDR1 MGHRA, CDR2 YSYEKL. V was pared by 1 base and J by 3 bases, with 5 bases of the junction left unmatched. The CDR3 loop spans 15 amino acids. This CDR3 is CASSQGVAGEETQYF. In DNA, the CDR3 is TGCGCCAGCAGCCAAGGTGTGGCGGGGGAAGAGACCCAGTACTTC.

The rearrangement joins TRBV6-5 to TRBJ1-2, with D possibly matching TRBD1 (5 bases). CDR1 is MNHEY and CDR2 is SVGAGI in the germline V gene. This CDR3 region has 15 residues. The V end lost 6 bases, the J end lost 4 bases, and 18 bases lay between the germline ends. The CDR3 DNA reads as TGTGCCAGCAGCCACGGGGCAGGGCCGGGCTATGGCTACACCTTC. Translation gives CASSHGAGPGYGYTF.

Only a few counts were recorded for this clonotype. The chain joins TRBV6-2 or TRBV6-3 to TRBJ2-5, with 7 bases matching TRBD2. Germline CDR1 and CDR2: MNHEY and SVGEGT. The CDR3 is 14 residues long. V was clipped by 5 bases and J by 5 bases; unmatched bases: 8. The CDR3 DNA sequence: TGTGCCAGCAGTGCCAGCGGGGTGGGGGAGACCCAGTACTTC. Encoded protein: CASSASGVGETQYF.